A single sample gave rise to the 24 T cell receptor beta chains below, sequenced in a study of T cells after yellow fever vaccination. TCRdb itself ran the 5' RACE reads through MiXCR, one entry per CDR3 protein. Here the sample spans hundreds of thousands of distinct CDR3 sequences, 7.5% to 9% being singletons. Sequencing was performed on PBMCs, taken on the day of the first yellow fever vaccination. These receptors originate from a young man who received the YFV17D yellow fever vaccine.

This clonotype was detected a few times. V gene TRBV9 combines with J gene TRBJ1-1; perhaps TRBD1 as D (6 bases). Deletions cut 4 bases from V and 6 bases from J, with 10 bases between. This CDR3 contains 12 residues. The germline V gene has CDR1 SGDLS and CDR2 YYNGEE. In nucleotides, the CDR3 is TGTGCCAGCAGCCGGGACATGTCTGAAGCTTTCTTT. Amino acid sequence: CASSRDMSEAFF.

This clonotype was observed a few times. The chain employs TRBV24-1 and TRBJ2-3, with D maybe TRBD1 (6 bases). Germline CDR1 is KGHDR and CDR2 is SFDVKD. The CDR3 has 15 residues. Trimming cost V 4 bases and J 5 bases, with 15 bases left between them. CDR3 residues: CATSDPRQAGDTQYF. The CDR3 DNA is TGTGCCACCAGTGACCCCAGACAGGCAGGAGATACGCAGTATTTT.

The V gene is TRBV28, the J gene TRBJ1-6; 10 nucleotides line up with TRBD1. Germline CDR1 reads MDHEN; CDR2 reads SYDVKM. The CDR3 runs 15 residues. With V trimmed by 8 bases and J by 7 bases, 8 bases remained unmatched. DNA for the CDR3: TGTGCCAGCGGCTGGCCGGGACAGGGGAATTCACCCCTCCACTTT. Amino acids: CASGWPGQGNSPLHF.

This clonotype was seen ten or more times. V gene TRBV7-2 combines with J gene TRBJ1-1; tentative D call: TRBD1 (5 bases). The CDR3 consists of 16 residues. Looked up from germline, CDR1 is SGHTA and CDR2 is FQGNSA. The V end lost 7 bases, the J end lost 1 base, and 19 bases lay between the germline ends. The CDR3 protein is CASTPPGRIRNTEAFF. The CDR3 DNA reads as TGTGCCAGCACCCCCCCGGGGCGCATCCGGAACACTGAAGCTTTCTTT.

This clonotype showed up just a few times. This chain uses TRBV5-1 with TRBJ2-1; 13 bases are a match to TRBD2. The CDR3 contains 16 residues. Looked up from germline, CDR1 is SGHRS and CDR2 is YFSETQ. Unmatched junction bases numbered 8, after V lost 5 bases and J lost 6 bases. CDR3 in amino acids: CASRGTSGGASNEQFF. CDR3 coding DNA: TGCGCCAGCAGGGGCACTAGCGGGGGGGCTTCCAATGAGCAGTTCTTC.

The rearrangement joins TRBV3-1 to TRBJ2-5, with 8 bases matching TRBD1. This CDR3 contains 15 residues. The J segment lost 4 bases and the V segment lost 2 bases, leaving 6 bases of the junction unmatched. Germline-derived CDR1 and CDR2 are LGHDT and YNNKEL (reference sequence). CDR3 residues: CASSQSTGVGETQYF. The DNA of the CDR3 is TGTGCCAGCAGCCAATCGACAGGGGTTGGAGAGACCCAGTACTTC.

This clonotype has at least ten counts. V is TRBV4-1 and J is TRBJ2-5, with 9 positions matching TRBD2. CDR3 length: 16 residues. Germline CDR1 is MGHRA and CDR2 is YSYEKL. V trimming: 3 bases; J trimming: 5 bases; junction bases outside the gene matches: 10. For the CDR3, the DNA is TGCGCCAGCAGCCAGGCCCCCGGGACTAGCTACGAGACCCAGTACTTC. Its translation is CASSQAPGTSYETQYF.

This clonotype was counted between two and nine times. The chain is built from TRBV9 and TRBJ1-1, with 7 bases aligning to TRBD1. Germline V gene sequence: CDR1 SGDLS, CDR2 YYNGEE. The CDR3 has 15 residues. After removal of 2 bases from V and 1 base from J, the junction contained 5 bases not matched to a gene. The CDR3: CASSVDRDRNTEAFF. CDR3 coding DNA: TGTGCCAGCAGCGTCGACAGGGATAGGAACACTGAAGCTTTCTTT. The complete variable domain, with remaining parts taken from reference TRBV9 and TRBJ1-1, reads DSGVTQTPKHLITATGQRVTLRCSPRSGDLSVYWYQQSLDQGLQFLIQYYNGEERAKGNILERFSAQQFPDLHSELNLSSLELGDSALYFCASSVDRDRNTEAFFGQGTRLTVV.

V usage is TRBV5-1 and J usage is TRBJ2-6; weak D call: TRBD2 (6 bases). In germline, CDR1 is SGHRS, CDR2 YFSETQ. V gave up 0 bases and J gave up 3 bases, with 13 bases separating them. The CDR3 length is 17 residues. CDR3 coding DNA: TGCGCCAGCAGCTTGGAAAGACCGGGAGTTGGGGCCAACGTCCTGACTTTC. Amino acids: CASSLERPGVGANVLTF.

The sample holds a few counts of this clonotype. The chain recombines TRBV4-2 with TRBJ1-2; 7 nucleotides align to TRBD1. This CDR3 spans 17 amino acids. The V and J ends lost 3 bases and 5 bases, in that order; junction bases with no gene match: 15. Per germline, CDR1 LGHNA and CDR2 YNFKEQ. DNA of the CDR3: TGTGCCAGCAGCCATGGTCAAACAAGGGGGCCCTCTTATGGCTACACCTTC. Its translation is CASSHGQTRGPSYGYTF.

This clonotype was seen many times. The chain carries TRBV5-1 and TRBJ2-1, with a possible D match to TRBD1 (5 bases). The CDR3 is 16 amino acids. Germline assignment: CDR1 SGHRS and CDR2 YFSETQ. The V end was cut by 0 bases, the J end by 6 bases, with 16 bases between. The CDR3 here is CASSLAEQGRANEQFF. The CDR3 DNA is TGCGCCAGCAGCTTGGCCGAGCAGGGTCGAGCCAATGAGCAGTTCTTC.

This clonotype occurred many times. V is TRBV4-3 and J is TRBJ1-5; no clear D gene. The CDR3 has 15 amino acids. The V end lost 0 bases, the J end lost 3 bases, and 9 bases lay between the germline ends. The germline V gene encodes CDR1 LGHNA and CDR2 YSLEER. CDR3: CASSQEQGFNQPQHF. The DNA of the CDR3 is TGCGCCAGCAGCCAAGAACAAGGGTTCAATCAGCCCCAGCATTTT.

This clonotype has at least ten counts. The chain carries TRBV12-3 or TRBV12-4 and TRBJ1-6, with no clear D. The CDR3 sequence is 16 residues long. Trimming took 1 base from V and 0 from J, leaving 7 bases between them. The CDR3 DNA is TGTGCCAGCAGTTTAGGGGGATTCTCCTATAATTCACCCCTCCACTTT. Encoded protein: CASSLGGFSYNSPLHF.

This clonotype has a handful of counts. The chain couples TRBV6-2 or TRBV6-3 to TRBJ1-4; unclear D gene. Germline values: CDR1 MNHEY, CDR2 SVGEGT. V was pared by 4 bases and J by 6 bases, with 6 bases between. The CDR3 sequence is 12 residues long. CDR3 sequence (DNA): TGTGCCAGCAGTTCGCCAGATGAAAAACTGTTTTTT. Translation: CASSSPDEKLFF.

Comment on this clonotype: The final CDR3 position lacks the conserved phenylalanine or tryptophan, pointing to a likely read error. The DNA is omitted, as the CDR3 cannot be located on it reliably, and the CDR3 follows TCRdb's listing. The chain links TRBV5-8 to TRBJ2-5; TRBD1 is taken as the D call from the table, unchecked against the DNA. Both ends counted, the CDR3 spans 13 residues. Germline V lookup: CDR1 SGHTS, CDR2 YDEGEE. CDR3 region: CASSLGPGQGLSC.

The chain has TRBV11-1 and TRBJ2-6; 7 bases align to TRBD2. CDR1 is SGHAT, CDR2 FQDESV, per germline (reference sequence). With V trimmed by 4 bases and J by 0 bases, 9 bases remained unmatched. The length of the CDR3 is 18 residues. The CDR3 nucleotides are TGTGCCAGCAGCTCGCCACCGGGACTAAGCTCTGGGGCCAACGTCCTGACTTTC. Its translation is CASSSPPGLSSGANVLTF.

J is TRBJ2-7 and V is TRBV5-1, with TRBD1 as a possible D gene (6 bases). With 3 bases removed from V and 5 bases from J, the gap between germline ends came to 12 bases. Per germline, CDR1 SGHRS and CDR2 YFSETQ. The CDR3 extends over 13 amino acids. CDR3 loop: CASSSQGRHEQYF. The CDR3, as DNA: TGCGCCAGCAGCTCTCAGGGGCGTCACGAGCAGTACTTC.

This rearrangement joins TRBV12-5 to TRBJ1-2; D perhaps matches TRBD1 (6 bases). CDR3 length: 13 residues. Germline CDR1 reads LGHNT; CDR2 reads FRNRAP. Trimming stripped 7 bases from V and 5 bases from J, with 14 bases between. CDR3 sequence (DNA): TGTGCTAGTGTCCTTAGGGGGGGGTATGGCTACACCTTC. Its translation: CASVLRGGYGYTF.

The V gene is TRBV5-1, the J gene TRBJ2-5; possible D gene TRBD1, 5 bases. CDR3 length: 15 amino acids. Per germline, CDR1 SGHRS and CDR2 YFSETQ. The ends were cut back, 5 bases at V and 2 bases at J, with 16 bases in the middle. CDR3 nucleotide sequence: TGCGCCAGCAGGGAAGATACAGGTCTACAAGAGACCCAGTACTTC. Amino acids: CASREDTGLQETQYF. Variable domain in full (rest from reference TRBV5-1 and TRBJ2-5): KAGVTQTPRYLIKTRGQQVTLSCSPISGHRSVSWYQQTPGQGLQFLFEYFSETQRNKGNFPGRFSGRQFSNSRSEMNVSTLELGDSALYLCASREDTGLQETQYFGPGTRLLVL.

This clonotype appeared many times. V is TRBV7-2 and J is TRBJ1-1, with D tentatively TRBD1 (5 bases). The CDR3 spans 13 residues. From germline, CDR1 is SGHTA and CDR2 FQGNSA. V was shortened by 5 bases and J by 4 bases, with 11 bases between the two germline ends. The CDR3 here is CASSPVGGTEAFF. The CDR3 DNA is TGTGCCAGCAGCCCAGTGGGGGGCACTGAAGCTTTCTTT.

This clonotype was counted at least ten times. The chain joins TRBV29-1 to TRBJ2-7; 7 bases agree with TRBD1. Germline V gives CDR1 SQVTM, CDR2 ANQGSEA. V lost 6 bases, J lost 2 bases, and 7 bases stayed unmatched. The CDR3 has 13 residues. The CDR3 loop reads CSVTGANAYEQYF. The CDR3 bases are TGCAGCGTCACAGGGGCCAATGCCTACGAGCAGTACTTC.

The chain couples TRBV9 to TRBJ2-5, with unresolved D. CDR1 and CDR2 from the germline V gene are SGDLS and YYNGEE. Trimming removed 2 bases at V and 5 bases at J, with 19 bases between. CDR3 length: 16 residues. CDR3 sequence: CASSVLGQTVAETQYF. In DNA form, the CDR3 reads TGTGCCAGCAGCGTCCTGGGTCAGACGGTAGCCGAGACCCAGTACTTC.

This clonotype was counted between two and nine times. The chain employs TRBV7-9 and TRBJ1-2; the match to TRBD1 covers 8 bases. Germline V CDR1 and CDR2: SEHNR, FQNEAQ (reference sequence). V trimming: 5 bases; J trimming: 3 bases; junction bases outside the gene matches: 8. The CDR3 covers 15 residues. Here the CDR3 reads CASSDDRGEYYGYTF. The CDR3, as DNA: TGTGCCAGCAGCGATGACAGGGGAGAGTACTATGGCTACACCTTC.

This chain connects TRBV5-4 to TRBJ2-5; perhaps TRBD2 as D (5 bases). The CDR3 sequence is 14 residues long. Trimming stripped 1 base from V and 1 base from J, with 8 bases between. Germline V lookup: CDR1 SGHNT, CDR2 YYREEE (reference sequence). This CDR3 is CASSLPSGQETQYF. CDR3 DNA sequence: TGTGCCAGCAGCTTGCCCAGCGGCCAAGAGACCCAGTACTTC.